This T cell receptor (beta chain) was sequenced for a study of CD8+ T cells in alopecia areata. Treatment here: oral pan-JAK inhibitor, 5-10 mg twice daily. Trimming took 2 bases from V and 5 from J, leaving 16 bases between them. CDR1 and CDR2 from the germline V gene are SGHRS and YFSETQ. CDR3 length equals 15 residues. Extraction of RNA preceded its reverse transcription into cDNA, which served as the sequencing template. The data were produced by immunoSEQ multiplex PCR, yet TCRdb's version contains in-frame clones alone and is incomplete. The table has around 170,000 clones, approximately 50% seen once.

The gene calls are TRBV5-1 and TRBJ2-5; D perhaps matches TRBD2 (6 bases). The material sequenced was CD8+ T cells sorted from blood, taken around week 54, from a patient treated with tofacitinib. The TCR comes from a human donor with alopecia areata. CDR3 coding DNA: TGCGCCAGCAGCTTAGACCCTCGGCGGGGTGAGACCCAGTACTTC. The encoded protein is CASSLDPRRGETQYF.